This TCR beta chain was profiled in a study of CD8 T cells in Susac syndrome. The T cells that were sequenced for TCR beta were CD8+ and CD4+ cells from blood. The CD8+ and CD4+ T cells were isolated magnetically using a negative isolation approach, whereas the TEMRA cells were enriched by FACS. When the RNA was reverse transcribed, random hexamers were used with an input of about 0.5 to 1 ug. An immunoSEQ multiplex PCR amplified TCR beta CDR3 over 54 Vbeta and 13 Jbeta. Each CDR3 protein is one row after TCRdb ran MiXCR on the immunoSEQ multiplex PCR reads. The top ten clones hold 0.08% of a sample with approximately 170,000 distinct CDR3 sequences, about 90% of them seen once. Trimming pared 6 bases from V and 0 bases from J, leaving 9 bases between. The CDR3 totals 13 residues. Looked up from germline, CDR1 is SQVTM and CDR2 is ANQGSEA.

The rearrangement joins TRBV29-1 to TRBJ1-5; no reliable D call. Sequencing input: CD4+ T cells from PBMCs. This clonotype originated in a human donor in good health. CDR3 residues: CSVRSDSNQPQHF. CDR3 DNA: TGCAGCGTGAGGAGCGATAGCAATCAGCCCCAGCATTTT.